Below are 3 T cell receptor beta chains sequenced from a single sample in a study of PD-L1 blockade in urothelial cancer. This table comes from immunoSEQ multiplex PCR, and its TCRdb copy is limited to in-frame clones, with some not included. The sample contains under 45,000 clones, about 79% of which appear only once. This sample comprised PBMCs, obtained around atezolizumab (anti-PD-L1) treatment. The receptors here all came from a man between 60 and 75 years old with urothelial cancer.

V gene TRBV5-4 combines with J gene TRBJ2-2; a possible D gene is TRBD1 (6 bases). Germline loops: CDR1 SGHNT, CDR2 YYREEE (reference sequence). V lost 4 bases and J 1 base, leaving 8 bases between the germline ends. This CDR3 region has 14 residues. DNA for the CDR3: TGTGCCAGCAGCAAGGACAGGAACACCGGGGAGCTGTTTTTT. As protein: CASSKDRNTGELFF. The whole variable domain, filled in from reference TRBV5-4 and TRBJ2-2, reads ETGVTQSPTHLIKTRGQQVTLRCSSQSGHNTVSWYQQALGQGPQFIFQYYREEENGRGNFPPRFSGLQFPNYSSELNVNALELDDSALYLCASSKDRNTGELFFGEGSRLTVL.

CDR3 coding DNA: TGTGCCAGCAGTTACAGGCTCGGGGGCACCGGGGAGCTGTTTTTT. Its translation is CASSYRLGGTGELFF. The chain is built from TRBV6-6 and TRBJ2-2, with D perhaps matching TRBD2 (6 bases). Germline V gives CDR1 MNHNY, CDR2 SVGAGI (reference sequence). Trimming removed 2 bases at V and 4 bases at J, with 11 bases between. This CDR3 has 15 amino acids.

The chain has TRBV19 and TRBJ2-1, with D perhaps matching TRBD2 (5 bases). Trimming removed 0 bases from V and 7 bases from J, with 22 bases in between. The V gene's germline CDR1 is LNHDA and CDR2 SQIVND (reference sequence). This CDR3 comprises 18 residues. The CDR3 protein is CASSIDAAVGSRRNEQFF. The CDR3 bases are TGTGCCAGTAGTATAGATGCGGCTGTGGGCTCCCGGAGGAATGAGCAGTTCTTC.